The TCR beta chain described here comes from a study of Ad26.COV2.S vaccination and SARS-CoV-2 variants. Clones were sequenced by immunoSEQ multiplex PCR, and TCRdb holds only the in-frame ones, with some missing. Altogether about 480,000 clones are present, around 85% being singletons, with the ten largest covering 9.5% to 15%. A note on this clone: The antigen remains undetermined.

Treatment noted: roughly 18 received Ad26.COV2.S at low or high dose, single or two shots; about 5 received placebo; per-sample allocation not given. Collection of the samples took place on day 63 after the first injection of vaccine or placebo. Trimming removed 5 bases from V and 4 bases from J, with 17 bases in between. There are 15 residues in the CDR3. Germline V lookup: CDR1 SGHTA, CDR2 FQGNSA. General observations from the study: Estimates derived from TCR breadth and depth analyses may have underestimated total T cell responses. Placebo recipients had lower spike-specific TCR breadth than vaccine recipients. Participants given vaccine showed non-spike TCR breadth similar to that of placebo recipients.

The rearrangement uses TRBV7-2 and TRBJ1-2; perhaps TRBD1 as D (5 bases). Sample: peripheral blood, taken in a trial of Ad26.COV2.S vaccine versus placebo. This TCR derives from a person between 18 and 65 years old who received the Ad26.COV2.S COVID-19 vaccine or a placebo. CDR3 coding DNA: TGTGCCAGCAGCGCCACGGCAGGGACGAGCTATGGCTACACCTTC. Translating it yields CASSATAGTSYGYTF. The variable domain in full, with the rest retrieved from reference TRBV7-2 and TRBJ1-2, is GAGVSQSPSNKVTEKGKDVELRCDPISGHTALYWYRQSLGQGLEFLIYFQGNSAPDKSGLPSDRFSAERTGGSVSTLTIQRTQQEDSAVYLCASSATAGTSYGYTFGSGTRLTVV.